The 18 T cell receptor beta chains below were found in one sample sequenced in a study of T cell repertoires in cytomegalovirus infection. MiXCR, applied by TCRdb to the reads, yields one record per CDR3 protein. Among about 300,000 distinct CDR3 sequences, approximately 10% were seen once, and the ten largest hold around 2.5%. Specimen: PBMCs. These receptors originate from a human donor in good health (CMV status not recorded). Some clones in this sample may be carry-over from other donors' samples.

This clonotype was seen many times. The V and J genes are TRBV7-2 and TRBJ1-1; possibly TRBD1 for D (5 bases). The germline gives CDR1 SGHTA, CDR2 FQGNSA. V lost 5 bases, J lost 1 base, and 14 bases lay in between. This CDR3 has 15 amino acids. The CDR3 region is CASSPRDGSNTEAFF. The CDR3 DNA sequence: TGTGCCAGCAGCCCCAGGGACGGCTCGAACACTGAAGCTTTCTTT. Supplemented by reference TRBV7-2 and TRBJ1-1, the full variable domain reads GAGVSQSPSNKVTEKGKDVELRCDPISGHTALYWYRQSLGQGLEFLIYFQGNSAPDKSGLPSDRFSAERTGGSVSTLTIQRTQQEDSAVYLCASSPRDGSNTEAFFGQGTRLTVV.

This clonotype was detected ten times or more. The rearrangement links TRBV29-1 to TRBJ2-7; D unresolved. Germline V lookup: CDR1 SQVTM, CDR2 ANQGSEA. The CDR3 extends over 13 amino acids. V lost 3 bases to trimming and J lost 0 bases, with 9 bases between them. The CDR3 is CSVETGSSYEQYF. The DNA for the CDR3 is TGCAGCGTTGAGACGGGCAGCTCCTACGAGCAGTACTTC.

This clonotype was picked up many times. The chain couples TRBV7-2 to TRBJ1-1; D call uncertain. The CDR3 totals 15 residues. Per germline, CDR1 SGHTA and CDR2 FQGNSA. The germline V and J ends were trimmed by 1 base and 7 bases, with 16 bases remaining between them. CDR3 sequence: CASSLDGYGQLEAFF. CDR3 nucleotides: TGTGCCAGCAGCTTAGATGGGTATGGTCAGCTTGAAGCTTTCTTT.

This clonotype was detected ten times or more. The V and J genes are TRBV7-2 and TRBJ2-6; 8 positions match TRBD1. The CDR3 length is 16 residues. The V segment lost 5 bases and the J segment 0 bases; nucleotides outside the gene matches: 3. Per the germline V gene, CDR1 is SGHTA and CDR2 is FQGNSA. The CDR3 region is CASSIGTGSGANVLTF. As DNA, the CDR3 is TGTGCCAGCAGCATCGGGACAGGCTCTGGGGCCAACGTCCTGACTTTC.

Ten or more counts support this clonotype. The chain recombines TRBV7-2 with TRBJ2-2; D may correspond to TRBD1 or TRBD2 (5 bases each). Germline V lookup: CDR1 SGHTA, CDR2 FQGNSA. V was shortened by 6 bases and J by 0 bases, with 17 bases between the two germline ends. The CDR3 contains 17 residues. The CDR3 nucleotides read TGTGCCAGCAGTTTATTCCCCGGGACGACGAACACCGGGGAGCTGTTTTTT. Encoded protein: CASSLFPGTTNTGELFF.

The chain employs TRBV5-4 and TRBJ2-1, with 7 bases lining up with TRBD1. Germline V gene data show CDR1 as SGHNT and CDR2 as YYREEE (reference sequence). V lost 5 bases to trimming and J lost 6 bases; unmatched junction nucleotides: 11. This CDR3 comprises 15 residues. The CDR3: CASRQGQERINEQFF. CDR3 DNA sequence: TGTGCCAGCAGGCAAGGACAGGAAAGGATCAATGAGCAGTTCTTC.

This clonotype was recorded a few times. The chain employs TRBV24-1 and TRBJ2-5; 8 bases fit TRBD1. Losses at the gene ends were 0 bases for V and 4 bases for J; bases not matched to a gene: 9. CDR3 size: 17 residues. In germline, CDR1 is KGHDR, CDR2 SFDVKD. For the CDR3, the DNA is TGTGCCACCAGTGATTTGCCCCCACAGGGGGACGGAGAGACCCAGTACTTC. Translating it yields CATSDLPPQGDGETQYF.

The chain uses TRBV23-1 and TRBJ1-2; D is undetermined. TRBV23-1 is known as an ORF, though its function is uncertain. CDR3 size: 18 residues. Trimming took off 6 bases at V and 1 base at J, with 24 bases between the two ends. The DNA for the CDR3 is TGCGCCAGCAGCCAAATTGGCGGCGGCACCAAACATAACTATGGCTACACCTTC. This sequence encodes CASSQIGGGTKHNYGYTF.

A word on this clonotype: A much larger clone lies one base from this, so it may be a read error. This chain uses TRBV11-3 with TRBJ1-5; no firm D call. The CDR3 covers 9 residues. CDR1 is SGHNT, CDR2 YENEEA, per germline. The CDR3 DNA reads TGTACCAGCAGAATAGCCCAGCATTTT. Translating it yields CTSRIAQHF.

This clonotype was observed a few times. The chain links TRBV28 to TRBJ2-2; the match to TRBD1 covers 8 bases. The trim removed 10 bases at V and 4 bases at J, leaving 8 bases unmatched. Germline V gives CDR1 MDHEN, CDR2 SYDVKM. The CDR3 totals 14 residues. CDR3 sequence (DNA): TGTGCCACCAAGACAGGGGTGGTCACCGGGGAGCTGTTTTTT. The encoded protein is CATKTGVVTGELFF.

This clonotype occurred many times. The chain employs TRBV2 and TRBJ1-6, with 9 bases that match TRBD1. The germline V gene encodes CDR1 SNHLY and CDR2 FYNNEI. The CDR3 is made up of 14 amino acids. The junction had 3 bases not matched to a gene; V was cut back by 5 bases and J by 7 bases. This CDR3 reads CASSRDRANSPLHF. The CDR3 nucleotides are TGTGCCAGCAGTCGGGACAGGGCGAATTCACCCCTCCACTTT.

This clonotype was observed many times. V is TRBV7-8 and J is TRBJ2-5, with 12 bases identical to TRBD2. V trimming: 7 bases; J trimming: 7 bases; junction bases outside the gene matches: 13. CDR1 is SGHVS and CDR2 is FQNEAQ in the germline V gene. This CDR3 comprises 16 residues. In DNA form, the CDR3 reads TGTGCCAGCAACTATGGGCTAGCGGGGGGGCAGGGGACCCAGTACTTC. It encodes CASNYGLAGGQGTQYF. Variable domain in full (rest from reference TRBV7-8 and TRBJ2-5): GAGVSQSPRYKVAKRGQDVALRCDPISGHVSLFWYQQALGQGPEFLTYFQNEAQLDKSGLPSDRFFAERPEGSVSTLKIQRTQQEDSAVYLCASNYGLAGGQGTQYFGPGTRLLVL.

This clonotype was detected only a few times. The chain is built from TRBV5-1 and TRBJ2-1; unclear D gene. Trimming shortened V by 3 bases and J by 6 bases, and 16 bases separated the two germline ends. The CDR3 is 15 amino acids. Germline V gene sequence: CDR1 SGHRS, CDR2 YFSETQ. The CDR3 is CASSSPLDGPNEQFF. The CDR3 DNA is TGCGCCAGCAGCTCTCCACTGGACGGTCCCAATGAGCAGTTCTTC.

This clonotype was seen a handful of times. The V call is TRBV3-1, the J call TRBJ2-5; D is possibly TRBD1 (5 bases). The CDR3 covers 14 residues. Germline assignment: CDR1 LGHDT and CDR2 YNNKEL (reference sequence). The ends were cut back, 3 bases at V and 4 bases at J, with 12 bases in the middle. The CDR3 DNA follows: TGTGCCAGCAGCCACCCGGGCAGGGTAGAGACCCAGTACTTC. Amino acid sequence: CASSHPGRVETQYF.

This clonotype has ten or more counts. The rearrangement uses TRBV6-2 or TRBV6-3 and TRBJ2-2; tentatively, D is TRBD1 (6 bases). Trimming removed 2 bases at V and 7 bases at J, with 11 bases between. The CDR3 consists of 14 residues. The germline gives CDR1 MNHEY, CDR2 SVGEGT. CDR3 sequence reads: CASSYKRDNGELFF. DNA of the CDR3: TGTGCCAGCAGTTACAAGAGGGACAACGGGGAGCTGTTTTTT.

This clonotype was recorded at least ten times. The rearrangement joins TRBV5-6 to TRBJ2-5; 8 bases fit TRBD1. Per the germline V gene, CDR1 is SGHDT and CDR2 is YYEEEE. The CDR3 has 16 residues. The junction had 9 bases not matched to a gene; V was cut back by 3 bases and J by 2 bases. CDR3 coding DNA: TGTGCCAGCAGCTGGGGTACCAGGGGGCGACAAGAGACCCAGTACTTC. Translation gives CASSWGTRGRQETQYF.

This clonotype was detected ten times or more. For the CDR3, the DNA is TGTGCCAGCAGTCACAGGGGGCCCAATGCAAACAATGAGCAGTTCTTC. Residues: CASSHRGPNANNEQFF. The chain carries TRBV2 and TRBJ2-1, with 9 bases fitting TRBD1. Germline CDR1 reads SNHLY; CDR2 reads FYNNEI. The CDR3 extends over 16 amino acids. The V and J ends lost 5 bases and 5 bases, in that order; junction bases with no gene match: 10.

This clonotype appeared a few times. The rearrangement joins TRBV19 to TRBJ2-3, with D uncertain. Germline-derived CDR1 and CDR2 are LNHDA and SQIVND (reference sequence). The ends were cut back, 1 base at V and 0 bases at J, with 11 bases in the middle. The CDR3 loop spans 16 amino acids. CDR3 sequence reads: CASSIVATSSTDTQYF. The CDR3 DNA reads TGTGCCAGTAGTATAGTGGCTACCTCTAGCACAGATACGCAGTATTTT.